This passage covers 30 T cell receptor beta chains from one sample sequenced in a study of blood T cells in healthy people across ages. With a J-beta primer mix and a sample-barcoded 5' primer, a second PCR ran about 7 to 12 cycles. TCRdb re-derived calls from the 5' RACE reads in MiXCR, one entry per CDR3 protein. Of roughly 680,000 distinct CDR3 sequences in the sample, under 65% were seen once. The sequencing sample was made of blood. The receptors stem from a woman older than 75 in good health.

The chain uses TRBV5-1 and TRBJ1-6, with 7 bases identical to TRBD1. The CDR3 length is 14 residues. The ends lost 2 bases at V and 8 bases at J; junction bases unmatched: 4. Germline lookup yields CDR1 SGHRS and CDR2 YFSETQ. CDR3 nucleotide sequence: TGCGCCAGCAGCTTTGGACAGGACGATTCACCCCTCCACTTT. Translating it yields CASSFGQDDSPLHF.

This clonotype occurred once. A junction end diverges from the germline sequence, so it may reflect a read error. This sequence joins TRBV20-1 and TRBJ1-5, with TRBD1 as a possible D gene (6 bases). The CDR3 contains 16 residues. The germline gives CDR1 DFQATT, CDR2 SNEGSKA (reference sequence). CDR3 residues: CSASERGVNDRQPQHF. CDR3 in DNA: TGCAGCGCTAGCGAGAGGGGGGTAAATGACCGTCAGCCCCAGCATTTT.

CDR3 DNA sequence: TGTGCCAGTTCAGACAGGGTTGGGGTCGACACTGAAGCTTTCTTT. Translated, it gives CASSDRVGVDTEAFF. The chain couples TRBV28 to TRBJ1-1; TRBD1 agrees at 7 bases. Germline CDR1 and CDR2: MDHEN and SYDVKM. This CDR3 is 15 amino acids long. V dropped 9 bases and J dropped 3; count of bases not matched to a gene: 13.

The CDR3 region has the DNA TGCGCCAGCAGCCAAGATCTTTATGGTGTGAAGGACAATGAGCAGTTCTTC. It translates to CASSQDLYGVKDNEQFF. The V and J genes are TRBV4-3 and TRBJ2-1; D is uncertain. The germline V gene has CDR1 LGHNA and CDR2 YSLEER. CDR3 size: 17 residues. The V end lost 0 bases, the J end lost 5 bases, and 17 bases lay between the germline ends.

The chain uses TRBV29-1 and TRBJ1-5, with D possibly matching TRBD1 (6 bases). The CDR3 is made up of 19 amino acids. Trimming took 7 bases from V and 0 from J, leaving 28 bases between them. Germline lookup yields CDR1 SQVTM and CDR2 ANQGSEA. The chain's CDR3 is CSGIKTGTTVGYSNQPQHF. The CDR3 DNA reads TGCAGCGGTATCAAGACAGGTACTACGGTGGGGTATAGCAATCAGCCCCAGCATTTT.

The chain recombines TRBV29-1 with TRBJ2-5; no reliable D call. Trimming left V 3 bases short and J 2 bases short, with 7 bases between. CDR1 and CDR2 (germline): SQVTM, ANQGSEA. The CDR3 has 12 amino acids. As DNA, the CDR3 is TGCAGCGTTGATACGGGTCAAGAGACCCAGTACTTC. Protein: CSVDTGQETQYF.

This clonotype was seen more than once but under ten times. The gene calls are TRBV20-1 and TRBJ2-7, with 7 bases matching TRBD1. In germline, CDR1 is DFQATT, CDR2 SNEGSKA (reference sequence). The CDR3 length is 15 residues. J lost 5 bases, V lost 5 bases, and 15 bases had no gene match. Here the CDR3 reads CSAYRGAPKEDEQYF. The CDR3 DNA sequence: TGCAGTGCTTACAGGGGTGCCCCCAAAGAGGACGAGCAGTACTTC.

The chain recombines TRBV3-1 with TRBJ2-5; 9 bases align to TRBD1. The CDR3 sequence is 15 residues long. CDR1 and CDR2 (germline): LGHDT, YNNKEL (reference sequence). Unmatched junction bases numbered 3, after V lost 2 bases and J lost 2 bases. CDR3 in DNA: TGTGCCAGCAGCCAACAGGGACAGGGTCAAGAGACCCAGTACTTC. It encodes CASSQQGQGQETQYF.

This sequence joins TRBV29-1 and TRBJ1-2; no firm D call. Looked up from germline, CDR1 is SQVTM and CDR2 is ANQGSEA. V was shortened by 3 bases and J by 2 bases, with 10 bases between the two germline ends. This CDR3 comprises 13 residues. In DNA, the CDR3 is TGCAGCGTTGAGGATGGGGTGAACTATGGCTACACCTTC. Translation gives CSVEDGVNYGYTF.

This clonotype showed up just a few times. The chain has TRBV6-5 and TRBJ2-7; D may be TRBD2 (6 bases). Trimming cost V 6 bases and J 1 base, with 13 bases left between them. The CDR3 runs to 14 residues. The germline gives CDR1 MNHEY, CDR2 SVGAGI. CDR3 DNA: TGTGCCAGCAGCACAACCGGGACTTCCTACGAGCAGTACTTC. Amino acid sequence: CASSTTGTSYEQYF.

There are many counts of this clonotype. The chain recombines TRBV28 with TRBJ2-7; 7 positions match TRBD2. Germline loops: CDR1 MDHEN, CDR2 SYDVKM. CDR3 length: 13 residues. V lost 7 bases and J lost 4; bases outside the gene matches: 7. This CDR3 reads CASKGEGRYEQYF. In DNA, the CDR3 is TGTGCCAGCAAAGGGGAGGGTCGATACGAGCAGTACTTC.

This clonotype was seen a handful of times. This chain uses TRBV6-4 with TRBJ2-1; 7 nucleotides line up with TRBD2. Germline CDR1 and CDR2: MRHNA and SNTAGT. J gave up 8 bases and V 5 bases, and 6 bases lay outside the gene matches. The CDR3 consists of 13 residues. DNA for the CDR3: TGTGCCAGCAGTAGAGAGCGGGAATATGAGCAGTTCTTC. Protein product: CASSREREYEQFF.

As for this clonotype: A much larger clone lies a single base off, so this may be a read error. This rearrangement joins TRBV12-3 or TRBV12-4 to TRBJ2-5; 8 bases fit TRBD2. The CDR3 consists of 14 residues. The J segment lost 5 bases and the V segment lost 3 bases, leaving 5 bases of the junction unmatched. The CDR3 nucleotides are TGTGCCAGCAGTTTGAGGAGCGGGAGTGAGACCCAGTACTTC. Translation gives CASSLRSGSETQYF.

This clonotype was recorded a few times. The CDR3 loop reads CASTLGAVNTEAFF. The DNA for the CDR3 is TGTGCCAGCACGTTAGGAGCGGTGAACACTGAAGCTTTCTTT. V gene TRBV12-3 or TRBV12-4 combines with J gene TRBJ1-1; D gene ambiguous. V gave up 7 bases and J gave up 0 bases, with 12 bases separating them. This CDR3 contains 14 residues.

In this sample, this clonotype turned up a few times. The chain uses TRBV3-1 and TRBJ2-7; D perhaps matches TRBD1 (5 bases). Deletions cut 1 base from V and 0 bases from J, with 10 bases between. Per germline, CDR1 LGHDT and CDR2 YNNKEL (reference sequence). This CDR3 spans 15 amino acids. The CDR3 bases are TGTGCCAGCAGCCAAGGACAGTGGAGCTCCTACGAGCAGTACTTC. Translated, it gives CASSQGQWSSYEQYF.

This clonotype was counted between two and nine times. This may be a read error: a much more frequent sequence differs by one nucleotide. The chain uses TRBV28 and TRBJ2-7, with D maybe TRBD2 (6 bases). Germline CDR1 is MDHEN and CDR2 is SYDVKM. The CDR3 contains 14 residues. CDR3 protein: CASSLVGGIYGQYF. The CDR3 nucleotides read TGTGCCAGCAGTTTAGTGGGAGGAATCTACGGGCAGTACTTC. The whole variable domain, filled in from reference TRBV28 and TRBJ2-7, reads DVKVTQSSRYLVKRTGEKVFLECVQDMDHENMFWYRQDPGLGLRLIYFSYDVKMKEKGDIPEGYSVSREKKERFSLILESASTNQTSMYLCASSLVGGIYGQYFGPGTRLTVT.

This clonotype was detected only a few times. V is TRBV20-1 and J is TRBJ2-7, with D possibly matching TRBD1 (7 bases). The CDR3 extends over 15 amino acids. Per the germline V gene, CDR1 is DFQATT and CDR2 is SNEGSKA (reference sequence). The V end was cut by 5 bases, the J end by 5 bases, with 22 bases between. CDR3 loop: CSAQTGRIRNNEQYF. CDR3 coding DNA: TGCAGTGCTCAGACAGGGAGGATACGAAATAACGAGCAGTACTTC.

A word on this clonotype: A much larger clone lies one base from this, so it may be a read error. This chain joins TRBV3-1 and TRBJ2-7, with no clear D. The J call is doubtful: the DNA matches TRBJ2-5 better. The CDR3 has 13 residues. Germline CDR1 and CDR2: LGHDT and YNNKEL (reference sequence). As DNA, the CDR3 is TGTGCCGGCAGTCCCCTAAGTTCGGGGACCCAGTACTTC. Encoded protein: CAGSPLSSGTQYF.

The CDR3 coding sequence is TGCAGCGTTCGACAGGACGCGAATTCACCCCTCCACTTT. This codes for CSVRQDANSPLHF. The chain is built from TRBV29-1 and TRBJ1-6; possibly TRBD1 for D (6 bases). Germline loops: CDR1 SQVTM, CDR2 ANQGSEA. Deletions cut 5 bases from V and 7 bases from J, with 12 bases between. This CDR3 spans 13 amino acids. Complete variable domain (other parts from reference TRBV29-1 and TRBJ1-6): SAVISQKPSRDICQRGTSLTIQCQVDSQVTMMFWYRQQPGQSLTLIATANQGSEATYESGFVIDKFPISRPNLTFSTLTVSNMSPEDSSIYLCSVRQDANSPLHFGNGTRLTVT.

This clonotype was recorded at least ten times. This chain uses TRBV2 with TRBJ2-3; D call uncertain. The V and J ends lost 4 bases and 1 base respectively, with 15 bases between them. Germline CDR1 is SNHLY and CDR2 is FYNNEI. CDR3 size: 16 residues. The CDR3 region is CASSVGPSPGTDTQYF. The CDR3 bases are TGTGCCAGCAGTGTTGGGCCAAGCCCTGGCACAGATACGCAGTATTTT.

This clonotype has at least ten counts. The gene calls are TRBV27 and TRBJ2-6; D is possibly TRBD2 (5 bases). Germline-derived CDR1 and CDR2 are MNHEY and SMNVEV (reference sequence). This CDR3 has 14 residues. The V end lost 5 bases, the J end lost 7 bases, and 12 bases lay between the germline ends. The CDR3 region is CASSPGIDANVLTF. In DNA form, the CDR3 reads TGTGCCAGCAGTCCGGGGATAGATGCCAACGTCCTGACTTTC.

The chain is built from TRBV5-1 and TRBJ2-3; D is unclear. V shed 0 bases and J shed 1 base, with 15 bases lying between them. The CDR3 contains 17 residues. Germline CDR1 is SGHRS and CDR2 is YFSETQ. The CDR3 reads CASSLAPISHRTDTQYF. In DNA form, the CDR3 reads TGCGCCAGCAGCTTGGCCCCCATATCACATCGCACAGATACGCAGTATTTT.

The V and J genes are TRBV29-1 and TRBJ1-3, with 8 bases matching TRBD1. This CDR3 is 12 amino acids long. The V gene end was trimmed by 6 bases and the J gene end by 3 bases; junction bases not matched to a gene: 1. The germline CDR1 and CDR2 sequences are SQVTM and ANQGSEA. CDR3 loop: CSVDRGGNTIYF. The CDR3 nucleotides are TGCAGCGTCGACAGGGGTGGAAACACCATATATTTT.

This clonotype has ten or more counts. The J gene is TRBJ2-3, the V gene TRBV7-9; D may be TRBD1 or TRBD2 (6 bases each). The V end was cut by 3 bases, the J end by 4 bases, with 8 bases between. The CDR3 spans 13 residues. The germline V gene encodes CDR1 SEHNR and CDR2 FQNEAQ (reference sequence). The CDR3 coding sequence is TGTGCCAGCAGCTTCGGGGGCCCAGATACGCAGTATTTT. This encodes CASSFGGPDTQYF.

This clonotype was detected ten times or more. V and J are TRBV4-2 and TRBJ1-4; D is undetermined. CDR3 length: 15 residues. The germline V and J ends were trimmed by 0 bases and 8 bases, with 13 bases remaining between them. The V gene's germline CDR1 is LGHNA and CDR2 YNFKEQ. The CDR3 region is CASSQERVQKEKLFF. The CDR3, as DNA: TGTGCCAGCAGCCAAGAGCGCGTTCAGAAGGAAAAACTGTTTTTT.

The chain combines TRBV10-1 with TRBJ1-2, with D possibly being TRBD1 (6 bases). The germline V gene encodes CDR1 WNHNN and CDR2 SYGVQD (reference sequence). The CDR3 consists of 15 residues. Between the trimmed V and J ends, which lost 6 bases and 8 bases, there was a span of 22 bases. This chain's CDR3 is CASSYTTGLGGGYTF. CDR3 sequence (DNA): TGCGCCAGCAGCTATACGACAGGACTCGGTGGAGGCTACACCTTC.

This clonotype was seen more than once but under ten times. The V call is TRBV28, the J call TRBJ2-3, with TRBD2 identical over 10 bases. The germline CDR1 and CDR2 sequences are MDHEN and SYDVKM. This CDR3 is built from 17 residues. V lost 2 bases, J lost 4 bases, and 9 bases stayed unmatched. CDR3 coding DNA: TGTGCCAGCAGTTTAGAAGCGGGGGGGCCCCGCCCAGATACGCAGTATTTT. Amino acids: CASSLEAGGPRPDTQYF.

This sequence joins TRBV2 and TRBJ2-7; TRBD1 or TRBD2 may be the D gene (5 bases each). The CDR3 loop spans 16 amino acids. V was trimmed by 8 bases and J by 5 bases, leaving 25 bases between them. Germline values: CDR1 SNHLY, CDR2 FYNNEI. CDR3 DNA sequence: TGTGCCAGCTTGGTCCCTTTCGGGGCGCACCGGGACGAGCAGTACTTC. Amino acids: CASLVPFGAHRDEQYF.

This clonotype occurred once. This chain links TRBV20-1 with TRBJ2-5, with 15 nucleotides matching TRBD2. CDR1 is DFQATT, CDR2 SNEGSKA, per germline (reference sequence). J lost 11 bases, V lost 1 base, and 8 bases had no gene match. This CDR3 comprises 15 residues. The CDR3 bases are TGCAGTGCTAGAGGGACTAGCGGGAGGGGGGATCGGCAGTACTTC. Residues: CSARGTSGRGDRQYF.

The sample holds many counts of this clonotype. The chain joins TRBV28 to TRBJ2-7, with D possibly matching TRBD1 (6 bases). The CDR3 has 15 amino acids. Trimming took 5 bases from V and 6 from J, leaving 20 bases between them. Germline CDR1 MDHEN, CDR2 SYDVKM. The CDR3 region has the DNA TGTGCCAGCAGTAGCGAAGGAACAGGGCGGTCCGAGCAGTACTTC. Translating gives CASSSEGTGRSEQYF. Variable domain in full (rest from reference TRBV28 and TRBJ2-7): DVKVTQSSRYLVKRTGEKVFLECVQDMDHENMFWYRQDPGLGLRLIYFSYDVKMKEKGDIPEGYSVSREKKERFSLILESASTNQTSMYLCASSSEGTGRSEQYFGPGTRLTVT.